This is a list of T cell receptor beta chains from one sample in a study of cytomegalovirus exposure and HLA in healthy donors. The protocol was immunoSEQ multiplex PCR, while the TCRdb copy is restricted to in-frame clones and leaves out a portion. The sample gives 90,000 to 120,000 clones, about 80% of which show up once; 4.1% is in the top ten. Sequencing was carried out using PBMCs. These receptors all stem from a female donor in good health and CMV-seropositive. Both conserved end residues are part of each CDR3. D genes are given only for firm matches. Expanded clones get a size class; other rows say once, few or many, or leave the size out.

d_call j_call clone_size v_call cdr3_nt cdr3_aa
- TRBJ1-1 few TRBV15 TGTGCCACCAGCGGCCTCAGGGCGAACACTGAAGCTTTCTTT CATSGLRANTEAFF
- TRBJ2-5 - TRBV29-1 TGCAGCGTTCCCACTCCTCCTCAAGAGACCCAGTACTTC CSVPTPPQETQYF
TRBD1 TRBJ1-1 - TRBV2 TGTGCCAGCAGTTCAATGCCCCGGGACAGGGGTGCAGCTTTCTTT CASSSMPRDRGAAFF
- TRBJ2-3 - TRBV29-1 TGCAGCGGGGCGGAGGGCACGCAGTATTTT CSGAEGTQYF
- TRBJ2-2 - TRBV19 TGTGCCAGTAGTATCGGCTCTAGACTGGGCACCGGGGAGCTGTTTTTT CASSIGSRLGTGELFF
- TRBJ2-7 - TRBV23-1 TGCGCCAGCAGTCGCGAACCGGGACACAGACCGGGACTACCATCCTACGAGCAGTACTTC CASSREPGHRPGLPSYEQYF
TRBD1 TRBJ2-1 - TRBV7-8 TGTGCCAGCAGCTACAGGGGACAATCCTACAATGAGCAGTTCTTC CASSYRGQSYNEQFF
TRBD2 TRBJ2-3 - TRBV7-9 TGTGCCAGCAGCCGGAAGAGCGGGGGGGGGCCAGATACGCAGTATTTT CASSRKSGGGPDTQYF
TRBD2 TRBJ2-1 - TRBV4-1 TGCGCCAGCAGCCAGGAGACTAGCGGGGGGGCGGATGAGCAGTTCTTC CASSQETSGGADEQFF
TRBD1 TRBJ2-7 - TRBV5-8 TGTGCCAGCAGCCTTAAGGACAGGAGATTCTACGAGCAGTACTTC CASSLKDRRFYEQYF
TRBD1 TRBJ2-6 - TRBV30 TGTGCCCGGGGACAGGGGACTCTCTCTGGGGCCAACGTCCTGACTTTC CARGQGTLSGANVLTF
TRBD1 TRBJ2-7 few TRBV5-1 TGCGCCAGCAGCCTAGACAGGGGGAGTTACGAGCAGTACTTC CASSLDRGSYEQYF
- TRBJ1-1 - TRBV28 TGTGCCAGCAGTTTCTCAGGGGCCACTGAAGCTTTCTTT CASSFSGATEAFF
TRBD1 TRBJ1-5 - TRBV6-1 TGTGCCAGCAGTGAGGGGACAGGTGCTCAGCCCCAGCATTTT CASSEGTGAQPQHF
- TRBJ1-1 - TRBV28 TGTGCCAGCAGCGTGACAGCGGGAGCTTTCTTT CASSVTAGAFF
TRBD1 TRBJ1-1 - TRBV18 TGTGCCAGCTCACCATTTGGAGGACAGGGTCTCATGAACACTGAAGCTTTCTTT CASSPFGGQGLMNTEAFF
- TRBJ2-7 - TRBV13 TGTGCCAGCAGCTTACGGGGGATGGGCGAGCAGTACTTC CASSLRGMGEQYF
TRBD2 TRBJ2-7 - TRBV30 TGTGCCTGGGGGACTAGCGGGAGCTCCTACGAGCAGTACTTC CAWGTSGSSYEQYF
- TRBJ1-1 - TRBV7-2 TGTGCCAGCAGCTTAGCTGCAGGGCCGAACACTGAAGCTTTCTTT CASSLAAGPNTEAFF
TRBD1 TRBJ1-4 - TRBV2 TGTGCCACCCGACAGGGTGGCGAAAAACTGTTTTTT CATRQGGEKLFF
- TRBJ2-5 - TRBV7-9 TGTGCCAGCAGCCCCGTAGGAGCAGCCAGGGGAGAGCAGTACTTC CASSPVGAARGEQYF
TRBD1 TRBJ1-1 - TRBV7-2 TGTGCCAGCAGCTCACAGGGGGGTATGAACACTGAAGCTTTCTTT CASSSQGGMNTEAFF
- TRBJ1-6 - TRBV5-1 TGCGCCAGCTGCCAGGGAGGGATTAATAATTCACCCCTCCACTTT CASCQGGINNSPLHF